The T cell receptor beta chain under discussion was sequenced for a study of blood T cell repertoires in COVID-19. Turning to the study itself: Collection of acute and convalescent COVID-19 samples took place in the United States, Italy and Spain. The analysed material was cDNA or gDNA that came from T cells, B-cell-depleted T cells, or PBMCs.

This CDR3 contains 13 residues. Looked up from germline, CDR1 is LGHDT and CDR2 is YNNKEL (reference sequence). Trimming took off 0 bases at V and 3 bases at J, with 6 bases between the two ends. In the source study's methods: Estimated nucleated cell counts came from reference gene primer amplification. Clones were read by immunoSEQ multiplex PCR, and TCRdb kept only the in-frame ones, dropping some. The D gene and trimming were derived from the DNA, and the V and J assignments and clone size from that table. In the table there are some 150,000 clones, about four fifths of which are singletons. J is TRBJ2-7 and V is TRBV3-1 (or the pseudogene TRBV3-2); D ambiguous. The receptor's source is a human donor with acute or convalescent COVID-19. The donor label of this sample is uncertain. The sequencing sample was made of peripheral blood. The CDR3 loop is CASSQDAVYEQYF. CDR3 sequence (DNA): TGTGCCAGCAGCCAAGATGCGGTCTACGAGCAGTACTTC.